This T cell receptor beta chain derives from a study of regulatory T cells in long-lasting Graves disease. Broader study findings: Persistent disease was characterized by preferential usage of TRBV28, TRBJ1-2 and TRBJ2-5.

From germline, CDR1 is SEHNR and CDR2 FQNEAQ (reference sequence). The CDR3 consists of 14 residues. Trimming pared 5 bases from V and 5 bases from J, leaving 15 bases between. Worth noting for this clonotype: What it binds is unknown.

For TCR beta, libraries came from iRepertoire HTBI primers and Arm-PCR of CDR3 regions. TCRdb fed the multiplex PCR reads into MiXCR, producing one record per CDR3 protein. This sample has 400,000 to 500,000 distinct CDR3 sequences, with about 22% found just once. The time point denotes: persistent/refractory GD, antithyroid drugs over 5 years with positive TRAb. Preparation of the TCR library used RNA extracted from PBMCs. The J gene is TRBJ2-5, the V gene TRBV7-9; D remains ambiguous. Sample: peripheral blood mononuclear cells (PBMCs), taken when the disease was refractory, from a patient treated with antithyroid drugs. This receptor was taken from a female donor with Graves disease. The CDR3 nucleotides read TGTGCCAGCAGCCCCCCCCGGGTCGGGGAGACCCAGTACTTC. It specifies CASSPPRVGETQYF.